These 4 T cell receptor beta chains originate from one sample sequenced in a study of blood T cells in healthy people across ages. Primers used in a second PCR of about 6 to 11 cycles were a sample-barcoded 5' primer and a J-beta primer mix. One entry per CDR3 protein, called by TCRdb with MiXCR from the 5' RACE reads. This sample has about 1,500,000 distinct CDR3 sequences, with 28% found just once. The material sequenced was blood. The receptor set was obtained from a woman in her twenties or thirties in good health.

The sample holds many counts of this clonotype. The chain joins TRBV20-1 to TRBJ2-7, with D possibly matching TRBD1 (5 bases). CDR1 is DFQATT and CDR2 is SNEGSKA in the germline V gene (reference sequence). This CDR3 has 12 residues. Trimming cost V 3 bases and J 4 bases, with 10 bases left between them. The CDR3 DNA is TGCAGTGCTAGGGCAGGGCATTACGAGCAGTACTTC. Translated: CSARAGHYEQYF.

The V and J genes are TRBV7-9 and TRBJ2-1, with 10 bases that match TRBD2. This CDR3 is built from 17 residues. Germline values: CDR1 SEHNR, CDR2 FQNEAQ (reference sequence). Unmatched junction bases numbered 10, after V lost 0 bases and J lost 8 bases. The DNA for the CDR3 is TGTGCCAGCAGCTTAGCGCGGTCACTAGCGGGGCTCGATGAGCAGTTCTTC. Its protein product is CASSLARSLAGLDEQFF. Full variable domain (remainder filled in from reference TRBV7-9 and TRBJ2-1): DTGVSQNPRHKITKRGQNVTFRCDPISEHNRLYWYRQTLGQGPEFLTYFQNEAQLEKSRLLSDRFSAERPKGSFSTLEIQRTEQGDSAMYLCASSLARSLAGLDEQFFGPGTRLTVL.

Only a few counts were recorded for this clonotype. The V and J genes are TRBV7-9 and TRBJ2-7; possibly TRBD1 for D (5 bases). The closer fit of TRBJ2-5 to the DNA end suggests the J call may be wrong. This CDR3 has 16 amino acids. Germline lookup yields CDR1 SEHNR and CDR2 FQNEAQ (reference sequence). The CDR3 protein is CASSLALQGLWETQYF. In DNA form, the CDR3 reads TGTGCCAGCAGCTTAGCGCTTCAGGGATTGTGGGAGACCCAGTACTTC.

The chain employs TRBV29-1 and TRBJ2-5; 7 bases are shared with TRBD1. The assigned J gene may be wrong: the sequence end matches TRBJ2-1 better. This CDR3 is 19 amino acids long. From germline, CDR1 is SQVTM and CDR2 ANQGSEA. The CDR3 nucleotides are TGCAGCGTTGAGTTCCCCCCAATTATGAAGGACAGGCGACAAGAGACCCAGTTCTTC. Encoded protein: CSVEFPPIMKDRRQETQFF.